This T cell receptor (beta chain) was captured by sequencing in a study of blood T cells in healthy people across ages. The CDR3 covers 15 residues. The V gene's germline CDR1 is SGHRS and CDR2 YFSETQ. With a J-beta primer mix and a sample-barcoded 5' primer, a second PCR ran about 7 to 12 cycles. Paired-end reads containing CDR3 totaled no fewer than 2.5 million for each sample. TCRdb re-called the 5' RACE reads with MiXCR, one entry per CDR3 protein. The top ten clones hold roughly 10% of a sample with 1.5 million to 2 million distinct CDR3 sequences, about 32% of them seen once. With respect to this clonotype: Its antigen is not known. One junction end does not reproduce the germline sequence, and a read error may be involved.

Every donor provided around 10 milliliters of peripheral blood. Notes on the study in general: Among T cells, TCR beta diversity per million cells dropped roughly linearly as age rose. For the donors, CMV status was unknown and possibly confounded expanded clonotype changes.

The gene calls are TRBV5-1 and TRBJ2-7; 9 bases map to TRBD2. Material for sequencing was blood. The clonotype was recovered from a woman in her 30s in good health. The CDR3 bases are TGCGCCAGCAGCTTGCTAGCGGGGAGCTCCTGCGAGCAGTACTTC. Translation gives CASSLLAGSSCEQYF.